This TCR beta chain was recorded in a study of T and B cells in COVID-19 patients. Study in general: Recovered patients mostly had mild to moderate COVID-19 managed as outpatients. Comorbidities linked to unfavorable COVID-19 outcome were present in about 90% of the roughly 20 active-infection patients.

The CDR3 spans 15 residues. The ends were cut back, 5 bases at V and 5 bases at J, with 17 bases in the middle. The V gene's germline CDR1 is ENHRY and CDR2 SYGVKD. Multiplex PCR with BIOMED2 TRB-A/B primer pools amplified TRB rearrangements. TCRdb passed the multiplex PCR reads through MiXCR, listing each CDR3 protein once. The sample lists some 1,000 distinct CDR3 sequences, less than 35% seen once, with 25% to 35% in the top ten. This clonotype is classed as medium-sized (0.01 to 0.1%). Each TRB amplification used about 250-550 ng of genomic DNA from blood. The chain is built from TRBV10-3 and TRBJ2-3; perhaps D is TRBD1 or TRBD2 (7 bases each). Sequencing was performed on blood. The TCR sequence derives from a human donor with active COVID-19. The CDR3 sequence: CAISLAGGAKDTQYF. In DNA form, the CDR3 reads TGTGCCATCAGTCTAGCAGGGGGGGCAAAAGATACGCAGTATTTT.